Following are 27 T cell receptor beta chains from one sample sequenced in a study of cytomegalovirus exposure and HLA in healthy donors. 13 Jbeta primers and 60 Vbeta primers were used for the PCR. Profiling relied on immunoSEQ multiplex PCR, and the TCRdb table lists in-frame clones only, not all of them. The table shows about 180,000 clones, with 72% occurring only once. The sequencing sample was made of PBMCs. The origin of the receptors is a human donor in good health.

The chain couples TRBV5-6 to TRBJ2-5; 9 bases agree with TRBD1. The CDR3 length is 14 residues. V trimming: 3 bases; J trimming: 3 bases; junction bases outside the gene matches: 3. Germline values: CDR1 SGHDT, CDR2 YYEEEE. CDR3 DNA sequence: TGTGCCAGCAGCTCCCGGGACAGGGAAGAGACCCAGTACTTC. It is translated as CASSSRDREETQYF.

V usage is TRBV19 and J usage is TRBJ1-2; D not resolved. V lost 5 bases and J lost 4, with 11 bases in between. Germline assignment: CDR1 LNHDA and CDR2 SQIVND (reference sequence). The length of the CDR3 is 13 residues. This chain's CDR3 is CASSPLTSYGYTF. CDR3 in DNA: TGTGCCAGTAGTCCACTGACTAGCTATGGCTACACCTTC. Variable domain in full (rest from reference TRBV19 and TRBJ1-2): DGGITQSPKYLFRKEGQNVTLSCEQNLNHDAMYWYRQDPGQGLRLIYYSQIVNDFQKGDIAEGYSVSREKKESFPLTVTSAQKNPTAFYLCASSPLTSYGYTFGSGTRLTVV.

This chain links TRBV27 with TRBJ2-3; 7 bases align to TRBD1. J gave up 3 bases and V 9 bases, and 9 bases lay outside the gene matches. This CDR3 is 14 amino acids long. Germline V gene data show CDR1 as MNHEY and CDR2 as SMNVEV (reference sequence). CDR3 nucleotide sequence: TGTGCCAGTACGAGACAGGGCGGGACAGATACGCAGTATTTT. Translation gives CASTRQGGTDTQYF.

The J gene is TRBJ2-1, the V gene TRBV5-4, with 9 bases fitting TRBD2. There are 15 residues in the CDR3. V shed 4 bases and J 1 base; nucleotides not matched to a gene: 3. The germline gives CDR1 SGHNT, CDR2 YYREEE (reference sequence). CDR3 nucleotide sequence: TGTGCCAGCAGCCCGACTAGCGGTTCCTACAATGAGCAGTTCTTC. This translates into CASSPTSGSYNEQFF.

This sequence joins TRBV4-1 and TRBJ1-5; 7 bases map to TRBD1. The V and J ends lost 0 bases and 0 bases, in that order; junction bases with no gene match: 14. The CDR3 consists of 20 residues. Germline V CDR1 and CDR2: MGHRA, YSYEKL. The CDR3 region is CASSQDPGTVYSDSNQPQHF. CDR3 in DNA: TGCGCCAGCAGCCAAGATCCGGGGACAGTCTATTCCGATAGCAATCAGCCCCAGCATTTT.

This clone was observed a single time. V usage is TRBV13 and J usage is TRBJ2-5, with D tentatively TRBD1 (6 bases). The better agreement between TRBJ2-7 and the DNA end casts doubt on the J call. Germline values: CDR1 PRHDT, CDR2 FYEKMQ (reference sequence). The CDR3 runs to 12 residues. The CDR3 coding sequence is TGTGCCAGCAGCTTCATGGGGGCCGAGCAGTACTTC. Protein: CASSFMGAEQYF.

The chain joins TRBV7-9 to TRBJ2-7, with TRBD1 identical over 7 bases. The CDR3 spans 13 residues. V lost 6 bases, J lost 3 bases, and 5 bases stayed unmatched. Germline CDR1 and CDR2: SEHNR and FQNEAQ (reference sequence). The DNA of the CDR3 is TGTGCCAGCAGGGGCAGGGGGATCTACGAGCAGTACTTC. It encodes CASRGRGIYEQYF.

This clone turned up a few times. The rearrangement links TRBV2 to TRBJ1-2; TRBD1 matches 10 bases. The CDR3 contains 13 residues. After removal of 7 bases from V and 8 bases from J, the junction contained 7 bases not matched to a gene. Germline V gene data show CDR1 as SNHLY and CDR2 as FYNNEI. CDR3 residues: CASTLDRGNGYTF. The CDR3 bases are TGTGCCAGCACCCTGGACAGGGGGAACGGCTACACCTTC.

The gene calls are TRBV11-2 and TRBJ2-7, with 8 positions matching TRBD1. V lost 5 bases, J lost 2 bases, and 5 bases stayed unmatched. The germline gives CDR1 SGHAT, CDR2 FQNNGV. This CDR3 spans 14 amino acids. The CDR3 here is CASSPPGGPYEQYF. In DNA, the CDR3 is TGTGCCAGCAGCCCCCCAGGGGGCCCCTACGAGCAGTACTTC.

The V call is TRBV10-3, the J call TRBJ2-3; 11 bases are shared with TRBD1. Germline lookup yields CDR1 ENHRY and CDR2 SYGVKD. This CDR3 is built from 19 residues. The V segment lost 2 bases and the J segment 3 bases; nucleotides outside the gene matches: 13. The CDR3 DNA reads TGTGCCATCAGTGAGCCATATTCCAGGACAGGGGGCCTTACAGATACGCAGTATTTT. It encodes CAISEPYSRTGGLTDTQYF.

This clone was found once. The rearrangement joins TRBV5-4 to TRBJ2-7; TRBD1 might be the D (5 bases). CDR1 SGHNT and CDR2 YYREEE come from the germline V gene (reference sequence). The V gene lost 4 bases and the J gene lost 1 base, with 9 bases spanning the gap. The CDR3 spans 13 residues. This chain's CDR3 is CASSPDISYEQYF. CDR3 in DNA: TGTGCCAGCAGCCCGGACATTTCCTACGAGCAGTACTTC.

V is TRBV7-6 and J is TRBJ1-6; a possible D gene is TRBD1 (5 bases). CDR3 size: 20 residues. The germline CDR1 and CDR2 sequences are SGHVS and FNYEAQ. Trimming pared 2 bases from V and 0 bases from J, leaving 20 bases between. CDR3 DNA sequence: TGTGCCAGCAGCTTATTCGCCCAGAACAGGCAGAGCTCCTATAATTCACCCCTCCACTTT. Amino acid sequence: CASSLFAQNRQSSYNSPLHF.

This clone has just a few counts. The rearrangement links TRBV7-9 to TRBJ1-1; 7 bases align to TRBD1. With 6 bases clipped from V and 8 bases from J, the junction kept 6 bases outside the gene matches. Per the germline V gene, CDR1 is SEHNR and CDR2 is FQNEAQ (reference sequence). CDR3 size: 12 residues. The CDR3 loop is CASSFAGQEAFF. DNA for the CDR3: TGTGCCAGCAGTTTCGCGGGACAGGAAGCTTTCTTT.

This clone was observed a few times. V and J are TRBV4-1 and TRBJ2-7, with 9 bases identical to TRBD1. The CDR3 covers 14 residues. Germline CDR1 is MGHRA and CDR2 is YSYEKL. The ends lost 4 bases at V and 5 bases at J; junction bases unmatched: 6. DNA for the CDR3: TGCGCCAGCAGCCTATGGACAGGGGTGGACGAGCAGTACTTC. Translation: CASSLWTGVDEQYF.

CDR3 residues: CASSLGPRFGEQFF. Written as DNA, the CDR3 is TGTGCCAGCAGCTTGGGGCCTAGATTTGGTGAGCAGTTCTTC. The chain carries TRBV5-4 and TRBJ2-1; D unresolved. Trimming pared 0 bases from V and 9 bases from J, leaving 13 bases between. The CDR3 totals 14 residues. Per the germline V gene, CDR1 is SGHNT and CDR2 is YYREEE (reference sequence).

The chain uses TRBV7-3 and TRBJ2-1, with D unclear. This CDR3 contains 13 residues. Germline CDR1 reads SGHTA; CDR2 reads FQGTGA. Between the trimmed V and J ends, which lost 5 bases and 3 bases, there was a span of 8 bases. The CDR3 region has the DNA TGTGCCAGCAGCCAAGACAACTACAATGAGCAGTTCTTC. Its protein is CASSQDNYNEQFF.

The V and J genes are TRBV9 and TRBJ2-3, with D tentatively TRBD2 (6 bases). Germline V gene lookup returns CDR1 SGDLS and CDR2 YYNGEE. V dropped 3 bases and J dropped 1 base, with 12 bases sitting between them. There are 15 residues in the CDR3. The CDR3 DNA follows: TGTGCCAGCAGCGACGGGACTCACGGCACAGATACGCAGTATTTT. Residues: CASSDGTHGTDTQYF. Filled out from reference TRBV9 and TRBJ2-3, the complete variable domain reads DSGVTQTPKHLITATGQRVTLRCSPRSGDLSVYWYQQSLDQGLQFLIQYYNGEERAKGNILERFSAQQFPDLHSELNLSSLELGDSALYFCASSDGTHGTDTQYFGPGTRLTVL.

This chain links TRBV2 with TRBJ1-5, with D possibly TRBD1 on 6 matching bases. Germline V CDR1 and CDR2: SNHLY, FYNNEI. Trimming removed 8 bases at V and 9 bases at J, with 17 bases between. The CDR3 is made up of 13 amino acids. The DNA of the CDR3 is TGTGCCAGCGAGGTGGGGGGGCGCTGGCCCCAGCATTTT. This gives the protein CASEVGGRWPQHF.

In its sample, this clone was seen once. The chain links TRBV9 to TRBJ2-1; possible D gene TRBD2, 5 bases. CDR1 SGDLS and CDR2 YYNGEE come from the germline V gene. There are 15 residues in the CDR3. V lost 3 bases to trimming and J lost 6 bases, with 16 bases between them. The CDR3, as DNA: TGTGCCAGCAGCGCGCTAGGTTTCGGAGGCAATGAGCAGTTCTTC. This codes for CASSALGFGGNEQFF. The whole variable domain, filled in from reference TRBV9 and TRBJ2-1, reads DSGVTQTPKHLITATGQRVTLRCSPRSGDLSVYWYQQSLDQGLQFLIQYYNGEERAKGNILERFSAQQFPDLHSELNLSSLELGDSALYFCASSALGFGGNEQFFGPGTRLTVL.

The chain has TRBV4-1 and TRBJ2-2, with D possibly being TRBD2 (7 bases). V lost 3 bases, J lost 1 base, and 12 bases lay in between. Looked up from germline, CDR1 is MGHRA and CDR2 is YSYEKL. The CDR3 totals 16 residues. CDR3 DNA sequence: TGCGCCAGCAGCCAGCGGGGGACAATGAACACCGGGGAGCTGTTTTTT. Protein: CASSQRGTMNTGELFF.

The rearrangement links TRBV5-1 to TRBJ1-1, with 11 bases matching TRBD1. CDR3 length: 18 amino acids. Germline CDR1 SGHRS, CDR2 YFSETQ. V gave up 0 bases and J gave up 5 bases; unmatched junction bases: 12. Here the CDR3 reads CASSLVGLDRGRKTEAFF. CDR3 DNA sequence: TGCGCCAGCAGCTTGGTCGGGTTGGACAGGGGGCGGAAAACTGAAGCTTTCTTT.

This chain uses TRBV19 with TRBJ2-2; 10 positions agree with TRBD1. The CDR3 spans 16 residues. Trimming cost V 4 bases and J 4 bases; bases outside gene matches: 6. Germline values: CDR1 LNHDA, CDR2 SQIVND (reference sequence). The CDR3 coding sequence is TGTGCCAGTAGTACACACCGGGACAGGGGCACCGGGGAGCTGTTTTTT. Translating it yields CASSTHRDRGTGELFF.

The chain joins TRBV28 to TRBJ1-3; D is uncertain. Deletions cut 5 bases from V and 8 bases from J, with 10 bases between. Germline assignment: CDR1 MDHEN and CDR2 SYDVKM. The CDR3 length is 12 residues. The DNA of the CDR3 is TGTGCCAGCAGTCCCCCCCGAGACACCATATATTTT. Amino acid sequence: CASSPPRDTIYF.

This clone turned up a few times. The chain combines TRBV13 with TRBJ1-2, with no clear D. The CDR3 spans 14 residues. V lost 1 base and J lost 4, with 10 bases in between. The germline V gene has CDR1 PRHDT and CDR2 FYEKMQ (reference sequence). The CDR3 nucleotides are TGTGCCAGCAGCTTAGAGAGGGTATCCTATGGCTACACCTTC. It encodes CASSLERVSYGYTF.

The chain is built from TRBV6-5 and TRBJ1-5; D is possibly TRBD1 (6 bases). This CDR3 comprises 14 residues. Looked up from germline, CDR1 is MNHEY and CDR2 is SVGAGI. V dropped 5 bases and J dropped 7 bases, with 15 bases sitting between them. The CDR3 DNA is TGTGCCAGCAGTGAGGCTAACAGGGTCCAGCCCCAGCATTTT. It is translated as CASSEANRVQPQHF.

The chain joins TRBV7-9 to TRBJ1-5, with 10 bases identical to TRBD1. The CDR3 length is 15 residues. From germline, CDR1 is SEHNR and CDR2 FQNEAQ (reference sequence). Trimming took 9 bases from V and 4 from J; bases not matched to a gene: 9. The DNA of the CDR3 is TGTGCCAGTTCCCGGGACAGGGGAGGTAATCAGCCCCAGCATTTT. Translating gives CASSRDRGGNQPQHF.

The chain combines TRBV9 with TRBJ2-5, with a tentative D call TRBD2 (6 bases). Germline CDR1 is SGDLS and CDR2 is YYNGEE. The V end was cut by 3 bases, the J end by 3 bases, with 9 bases between. The CDR3 spans 13 residues. CDR3 sequence reads: CASSDGGEETQYF. CDR3 nucleotide sequence: TGTGCCAGCAGCGATGGAGGGGAAGAGACCCAGTACTTC.